Listed below are T cell receptor beta chains from one sample, sequenced in a study of blood T cell repertoires in COVID-19. The method was immunoSEQ multiplex PCR; TCRdb's version includes in-frame clones alone and lacks a portion of them. The data contain around 150,000 clones, 88% of them seen just once; the ten biggest clones take up about 10%. The sequenced material came from peripheral blood. These receptors originate from a man in his 60s with active or convalescent COVID-19. The CDR3 runs from the conserved cysteine through the conserved F or W.

V	J	CDR3
TRBV28	TRBJ2-1	CASSPVAVAPTDEQFF
TRBV9	TRBJ1-1	CASSSQGAQPSEAFF
TRBV28	TRBJ1-5	CASGRTGETQPQHF
TRBV5-5	TRBJ2-3	CASSFGQPDTQYF
TRBV19	TRBJ2-5	CASSIQGGSGTQYF
TRBV5-1	TRBJ2-7	CASSFEIRGDEQYF
TRBV15	TRBJ1-4	CATSRDPPGGGEKLFF
TRBV30	TRBJ2-1	CAWSVLREQFF
TRBV30	TRBJ1-1	CAWAGARTEAFF
TRBV15	TRBJ2-5	CATSRGLQETQYF
TRBV2	TRBJ1-6	CASSESPSSPLHF
TRBV11-2	TRBJ1-1	CASSLVGTGVNTEAFF
TRBV24-1	TRBJ2-3	CATSDSRRPTDTQYF
TRBV9	TRBJ1-6	CASSNGQGYGSPLHF
TRBV19	TRBJ2-3	CASSLGLAGDTQYF
TRBV28	TRBJ2-7	CASSRTSGITYEQYF
TRBV7-9	TRBJ2-1	CASSPGTSGRDEQFF
TRBV11-2	TRBJ1-6	CASSLIVGQGRSPLHF
TRBV25-1	TRBJ1-6	CASSDRENSPLHF
TRBV7-3	TRBJ2-5	CASSAGLAGKETQYF
TRBV18	TRBJ1-3	CASSPPLGQGFSGNTIYF
TRBV5-1	TRBJ1-4	CASSWGQVRNEKLFF
TRBV27	TRBJ2-7	CASRPSHLSGIQYF